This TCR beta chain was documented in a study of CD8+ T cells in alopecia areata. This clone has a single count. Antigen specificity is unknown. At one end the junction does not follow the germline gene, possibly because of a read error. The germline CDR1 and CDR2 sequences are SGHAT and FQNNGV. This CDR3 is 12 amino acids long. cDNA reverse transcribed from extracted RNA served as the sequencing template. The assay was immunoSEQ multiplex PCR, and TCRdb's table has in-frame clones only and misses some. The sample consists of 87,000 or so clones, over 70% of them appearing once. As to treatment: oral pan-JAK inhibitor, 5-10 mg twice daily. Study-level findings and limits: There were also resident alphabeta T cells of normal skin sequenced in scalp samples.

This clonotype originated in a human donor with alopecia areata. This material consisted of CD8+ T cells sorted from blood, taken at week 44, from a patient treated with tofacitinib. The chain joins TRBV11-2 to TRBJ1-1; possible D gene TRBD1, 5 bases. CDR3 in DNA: TGTGCCAGCAGCCCTCAGGGCCCTGAGGCTTTCTTT. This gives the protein CASSPQGPEAFF.